Here is one T cell receptor beta chain with its context. Its specificity is unknown. This sample was included in a study of beta chain features in type 1 diabetes. Study findings and constraints: In all four CD4+ subsets, TCRB CDR3 length was significantly, moderately reduced in type 1 diabetes.

The investigators reverse transcribed all of the isolated RNA, so they sequenced expressed TCRB transcripts. TCRdb's table, derived via immunoSEQ multiplex PCR, lists solely in-frame clones and lacks some. The repertoire includes 150,000 to 200,000 clones, around 8% of them detected once, and around 0.56% sits in the top ten. V was clipped by 0 bases and J by 6 bases; unmatched bases: 7. Germline-derived CDR1 and CDR2 are MGHRA and YSYEKL. The CDR3 spans 17 residues. The receptor comes from a woman aged 18 to 35 with type 1 diabetes. This rearrangement joins TRBV4-1 to TRBJ2-3; 12 bases are shared with TRBD2. The material sequenced was central memory CD4+ T cells from blood. The CDR3 nucleotides read TGCGCCAGCAGCCAAGAGGCGACTAGCGGGGGAGGGGATACGCAGTATTTT. Translating it yields CASSQEATSGGGDTQYF.